These 10 T cell receptor beta chains came from one sample sequenced in a study of blood T cell repertoires in COVID-19. Repertoires were generated with immunoSEQ multiplex PCR, while TCRdb's copy carries only in-frame clones and drops some. The sample consists of about 210,000 clones, about four fifths of them appearing once. The sample consisted of PBMCs or T cells enriched from blood (not recorded which). These receptor sequences come from a woman between 50 and 59 years old with acute COVID-19.

This clone appeared a few times. The chain couples TRBV28 to TRBJ2-7; maybe TRBD1 (6 bases). Trimming stripped 3 bases from V and 9 bases from J, with 21 bases between. Looked up from germline, CDR1 is MDHEN and CDR2 is SYDVKM. The CDR3 is 15 residues long. DNA for the CDR3: TGTGCCAGCAGTTTCTCCGGACAGAGAGCTATCGGGCAGTACTTC. It is translated as CASSFSGQRAIGQYF.

This clone was observed at least ten times. The chain carries TRBV7-9 and TRBJ2-5; TRBD2 matches 7 bases. The CDR3 contains 15 residues. Germline CDR1 is SEHNR and CDR2 is FQNEAQ (reference sequence). With V trimmed by 5 bases and J by 2 bases, 8 bases remained unmatched. CDR3 protein: CASSQLLALQETQYF. As DNA, the CDR3 is TGTGCCAGCAGCCAATTACTAGCGCTTCAAGAGACCCAGTACTTC. The full variable domain, its missing parts supplied by reference TRBV7-9 and TRBJ2-5, is DTGVSQNPRHKITKRGQNVTFRCDPISEHNRLYWYRQTLGQGPEFLTYFQNEAQLEKSRLLSDRFSAERPKGSFSTLEIQRTEQGDSAMYLCASSQLLALQETQYFGPGTRLLVL.

This chain links TRBV11-2 with TRBJ1-3; D gene unclear. The V gene lost 8 bases and the J gene lost 0 bases, with 23 bases spanning the gap. The CDR3 length is 18 residues. Germline loops: CDR1 SGHAT, CDR2 FQNNGV. The CDR3 is CASRDLIRTGVSGNTIYF. CDR3 DNA sequence: TGTGCCAGCCGCGACTTAATAAGGACCGGGGTCTCTGGAAACACCATATATTTT.

The J gene is TRBJ1-1, the V gene TRBV28; 9 bases are a match to TRBD1. Germline values: CDR1 MDHEN, CDR2 SYDVKM. The CDR3 spans 16 residues. V lost 5 bases, J lost 3 bases, and 10 bases stayed unmatched. In nucleotides, the CDR3 is TGTGCCAGCAGTCTCTCCGGGACAGGGTTCTACACTGAAGCTTTCTTT. This encodes CASSLSGTGFYTEAFF.

The rearrangement joins TRBV7-8 to TRBJ2-2; weak D call: TRBD2 (5 bases). V was pared by 6 bases and J by 4 bases, with 15 bases between. The CDR3 runs 15 residues. The germline CDR1 and CDR2 sequences are SGHVS and FQNEAQ. CDR3 nucleotide sequence: TGTGCCAGCAGAGCGGCCGAACGGGGCACCGGGGAGCTGTTTTTT. Amino acid sequence: CASRAAERGTGELFF. Variable domain in full (rest from reference TRBV7-8 and TRBJ2-2): GAGVSQSPRYKVAKRGQDVALRCDPISGHVSLFWYQQALGQGPEFLTYFQNEAQLDKSGLPSDRFFAERPEGSVSTLKIQRTQQEDSAVYLCASRAAERGTGELFFGEGSRLTVL.

The chain recombines TRBV7-6 with TRBJ2-2, with TRBD2 as a possible D gene (5 bases). V was clipped by 3 bases and J by 0 bases, with 11 bases between them. This CDR3 contains 16 residues. In germline, CDR1 is SGHVS, CDR2 FNYEAQ. Here the CDR3 reads CASSFQRDPNTGELFF. The DNA for the CDR3 is TGTGCCAGCAGCTTCCAGAGGGATCCGAACACCGGGGAGCTGTTTTTT.

This rearrangement joins TRBV2 to TRBJ1-2, with TRBD1 matching 9 bases. Germline V lookup: CDR1 SNHLY, CDR2 FYNNEI. With V trimmed by 6 bases and J by 7 bases, 3 bases remained unmatched. There are 12 residues in the CDR3. CDR3 nucleotide sequence: TGTGCCAGCAGGACGACAGGGGGTGGCTACACCTTC. Protein product: CASRTTGGGYTF.

CDR3 residues: CASSLSGTDTNQPQHF. In nucleotides, the CDR3 is TGCGCCAGCAGCCTCAGCGGGACCGATACCAATCAGCCCCAGCATTTT. The chain carries TRBV4-1 and TRBJ1-5; possible D gene TRBD1, 5 bases. Germline-derived CDR1 and CDR2 are MGHRA and YSYEKL. This CDR3 is built from 16 residues. Trimming cost V 4 bases and J 3 bases, with 16 bases left between them.

This clone occurred a few times. The rearrangement joins TRBV6-5 to TRBJ1-4; the match to TRBD1 covers 7 bases. Germline-derived CDR1 and CDR2 are MNHEY and SVGAGI. This CDR3 spans 15 amino acids. With 5 bases clipped from V and 5 bases from J, the junction kept 8 bases outside the gene matches. CDR3 coding DNA: TGTGCCAGCAGTCGCACAGGGGAGAAAAATGAAAAACTGTTTTTT. This gives the protein CASSRTGEKNEKLFF.

The V call is TRBV18, the J call TRBJ1-4; TRBD1 aligns across 9 bases. Germline V CDR1 and CDR2: KGHSH, LQKENI. There are 15 residues in the CDR3. With 2 bases clipped from V and 5 bases from J, the junction kept 3 bases outside the gene matches. CDR3 sequence reads: CASSPMGQGNEKLFF. The CDR3 nucleotides are TGTGCCAGCTCACCAATGGGACAGGGAAATGAAAAACTGTTTTTT.